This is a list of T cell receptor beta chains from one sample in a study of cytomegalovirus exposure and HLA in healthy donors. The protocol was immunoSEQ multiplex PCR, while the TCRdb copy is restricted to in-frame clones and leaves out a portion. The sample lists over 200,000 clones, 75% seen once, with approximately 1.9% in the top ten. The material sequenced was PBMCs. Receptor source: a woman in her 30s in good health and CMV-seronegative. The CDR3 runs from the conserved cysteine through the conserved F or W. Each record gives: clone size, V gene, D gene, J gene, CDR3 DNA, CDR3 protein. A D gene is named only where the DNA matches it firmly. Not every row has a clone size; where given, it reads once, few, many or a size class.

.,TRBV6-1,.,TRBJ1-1,TGTGCCAGCAGTGAAGAAGTAGGAGACACTGAAGCTTTCTTT,CASSEEVGDTEAFF
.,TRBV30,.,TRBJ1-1,TGTGCATCGACAGGACACCCCGACACTGAAGCTTTCTTT,CASTGHPDTEAFF
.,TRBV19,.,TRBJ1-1,TGTGCCAGTAGCCCCAACCGGGATTCCGGGAACACTGAAGCTTTCTTT,CASSPNRDSGNTEAFF
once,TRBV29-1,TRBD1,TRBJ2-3,TGCAGCGTTGAAGCGGGCCGGACAGGGTCTGTAACAGATACGCAGTATTTT,CSVEAGRTGSVTDTQYF
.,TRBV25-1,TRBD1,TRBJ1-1,TGTGCCAGCAGTCCCCAACTAGGACAGGGGATCACTGAAGCTTTCTTT,CASSPQLGQGITEAFF
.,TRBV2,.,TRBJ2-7,TGTGCCAGCACTGGAGGTCACGAGCAGTACTTC,CASTGGHEQYF
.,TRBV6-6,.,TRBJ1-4,TGTGCCAGCAGTTACTCCAGGGGACCAACTAATGAAAAACTGTTTTTT,CASSYSRGPTNEKLFF
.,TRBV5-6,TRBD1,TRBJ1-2,TGTGCCAGCAGCCAAGACAGGGCCGGGGGCTACACCTTC,CASSQDRAGGYTF
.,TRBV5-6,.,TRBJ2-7,TGTGCCAGCAGCTTGTACAGGGTAGGCTACGAGCAGTACTTC,CASSLYRVGYEQYF
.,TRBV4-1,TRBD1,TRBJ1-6,TGCGCCAGCAGCCAAGCGTACCTCCGGGACAGCCCCATCTCCTATAATTCACCCCTCCACTTT,CASSQAYLRDSPISYNSPLHF
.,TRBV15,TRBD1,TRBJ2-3,TGTGCCACCTGGGGGGCAGGGGGCGGTAGGGATACGCAGTATTTT,CATWGAGGGRDTQYF
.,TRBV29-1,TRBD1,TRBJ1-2,TGCAGCGTCGCTGAGACAGGGGGCAACTATGGCTACACCTTC,CSVAETGGNYGYTF
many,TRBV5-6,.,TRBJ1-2,TGTGCCAGCAGCTTAGGACAGACCTATGGCTACACCTTC,CASSLGQTYGYTF
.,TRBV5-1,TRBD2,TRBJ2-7,TGCGCCAGCAGGTCTAGCGGGAGGCCCGAGCAGTACTTC,CASRSSGRPEQYF
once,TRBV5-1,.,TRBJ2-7,TGCGCCAGCAGCTTGGAGGTTTCGCGGGAGCAGTACTTC,CASSLEVSREQYF
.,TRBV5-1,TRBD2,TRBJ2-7,TGCGCCAGCAGCTTGAGACTAGCGGCCTCCTACGAGCAGTACTTC,CASSLRLAASYEQYF
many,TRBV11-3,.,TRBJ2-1,TGTGCCAGCAGCTTAGCGTACACCGTCTACAATGAGCAGTTCTTC,CASSLAYTVYNEQFF
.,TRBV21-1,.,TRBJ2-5,TGTGCCAGCAGCAAACGGTCGACAGGGTCCGTGAAGGAGACCCAGTACTTC,CASSKRSTGSVKETQYF
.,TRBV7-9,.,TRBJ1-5,TGTTCCAGCAGCGGCAGCAATCAGCCCCAGCATTTT,CSSSGSNQPQHF
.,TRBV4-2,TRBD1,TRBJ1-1,TGTGCCAGCAGCCCTCAGACAGGGTTCGCTGAAGCTTTCTTT,CASSPQTGFAEAFF
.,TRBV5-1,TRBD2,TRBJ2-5,TGCGCCAGCAGCCCCGGGACTAGTGGAACAAAAGAGACCCAGTACTTC,CASSPGTSGTKETQYF
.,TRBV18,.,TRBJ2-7,TGTGCCAGCTCACCCCAGACCTACGAGCAGTACTTC,CASSPQTYEQYF